This T cell receptor (beta chain) came from a study of blood T cell repertoires in COVID-19. This CDR3 comprises 13 residues. V gave up 10 bases and J gave up 4 bases, with 14 bases separating them. Germline values: CDR1 SGHRS, CDR2 YFSETQ. Clones were read by immunoSEQ multiplex PCR, and TCRdb kept only the in-frame ones, dropping some. This table has 200,000 to 300,000 clones, 87% appearing once. This receptor was identified in a man between 60 and 70 years old who had recovered from COVID-19. The chain couples TRBV5-1 to TRBJ2-2; no clear D gene. The specimen sequenced was peripheral blood. The CDR3: CAARLGGTGELFF. The CDR3 DNA follows: TGCGCCGCTAGACTTGGTGGCACCGGGGAGCTGTTTTTT.